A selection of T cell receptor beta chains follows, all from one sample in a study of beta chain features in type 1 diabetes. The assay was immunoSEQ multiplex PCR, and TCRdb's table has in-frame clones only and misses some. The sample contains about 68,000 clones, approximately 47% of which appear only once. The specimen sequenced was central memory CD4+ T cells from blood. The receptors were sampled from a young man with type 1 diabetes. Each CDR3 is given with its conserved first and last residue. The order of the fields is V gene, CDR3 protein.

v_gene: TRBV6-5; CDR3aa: CASRDSANYGYTF
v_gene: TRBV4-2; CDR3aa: CASSQDGGAGDTQYF
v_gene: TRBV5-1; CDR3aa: CASSWGTGGNIQYF
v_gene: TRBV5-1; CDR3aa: CASSLRGQNTEAFF
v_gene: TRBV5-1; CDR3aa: CASSLEGAGTDTQYF
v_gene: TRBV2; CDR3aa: CASSVTSGSGGQFF
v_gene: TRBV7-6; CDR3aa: CASSSLSRPGTSGGDEQFF
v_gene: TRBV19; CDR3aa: CASTPGQGQGTQYF
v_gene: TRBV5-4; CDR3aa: CASSLERDRGEGYTF
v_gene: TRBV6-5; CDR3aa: CASSYSAENYGYTF
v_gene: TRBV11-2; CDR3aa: CASSAKGESTDTQYF
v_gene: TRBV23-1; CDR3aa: CASSQSWGGLQETQYF
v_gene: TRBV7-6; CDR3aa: CASSFGTGENIQYF
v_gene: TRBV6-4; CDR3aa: CASRVTGGNTEAFF
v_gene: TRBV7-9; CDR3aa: CASERGDYTDTQYF
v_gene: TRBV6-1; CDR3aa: CAGGLGWDEQFF
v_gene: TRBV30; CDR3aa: CAWTSGTSIGELFF
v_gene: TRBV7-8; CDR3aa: CASSLGTSTDTQYF
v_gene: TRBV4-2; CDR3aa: CASSQIQGADTEAFF
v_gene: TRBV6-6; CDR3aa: CASGGTGGHEQYF
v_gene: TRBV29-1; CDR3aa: CSVGFRDEQFF
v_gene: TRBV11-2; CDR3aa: CASSLRQGARNIQYF
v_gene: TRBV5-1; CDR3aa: CASSGDGGYEQYF
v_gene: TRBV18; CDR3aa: CASSPTQSSYEQYF
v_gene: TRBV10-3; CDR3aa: CAIGREGTANTGELFF
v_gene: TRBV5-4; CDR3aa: CASSLRGRGDYEQYF
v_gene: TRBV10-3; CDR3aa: CAISDPRGGFGAFF
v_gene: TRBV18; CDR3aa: CASSSQGQGYNEQFF
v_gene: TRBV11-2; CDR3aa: CASSRGGGDDYGYTF
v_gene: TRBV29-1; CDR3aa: CSGVRGDEQFF
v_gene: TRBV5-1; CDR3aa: CASSPGQPGGNEQFF
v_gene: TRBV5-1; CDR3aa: CASMGSGLRDTQYF
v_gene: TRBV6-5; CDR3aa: CASSYGGAGPYEQYF